Shown below are 23 T cell receptor beta chains from a single sample sequenced in a study of blood T cell repertoires in COVID-19. Sequencing was performed with immunoSEQ multiplex PCR; in TCRdb, only in-frame clones are kept and a portion is missing. Found here are 240,000 or so clones, roughly four fifths of them singletons; the top ten hold about 2%. Material for sequencing was peripheral blood. These receptors all stem from a man aged 25 to 40 who had recovered from COVID-19.

The V and J genes are TRBV13 and TRBJ1-2, with TRBD1 matching 9 bases. Looked up from germline, CDR1 is PRHDT and CDR2 is FYEKMQ (reference sequence). There are 15 residues in the CDR3. As DNA, the CDR3 is TGTGCATCCCGACAGGGGGGTTCCCGCCACTATGGCTACACCTTC. It specifies CASRQGGSRHYGYTF.

CDR3 residues: CASSRALNSPLHF. The CDR3 nucleotides read TGCGCCAGCAGCCGCGCCCTTAATTCACCCCTCCACTTT. The chain uses TRBV4-1 and TRBJ1-6; no clear D gene. The germline V gene encodes CDR1 MGHRA and CDR2 YSYEKL. Trimming shortened V by 4 bases and J by 6 bases, and 7 bases separated the two germline ends. The CDR3 sequence is 13 residues long.

V gene TRBV5-1 combines with J gene TRBJ1-6, with 7 bases matching TRBD1. The germline gives CDR1 SGHRS, CDR2 YFSETQ. Trimming at V came to 7 bases and at J to 5 bases, leaving 9 bases not matched to a gene. CDR3 length equals 15 residues. CDR3 residues: CASRGWTGDNSPLHF. CDR3 DNA sequence: TGCGCCAGCCGCGGCTGGACAGGAGATAATTCACCCCTCCACTTT.

J is TRBJ2-7 and V is TRBV11-2; D is possibly TRBD1 (5 bases). In germline, CDR1 is SGHAT, CDR2 FQNNGV. V was cut by 4 bases and J by 3 bases, with 13 bases left in between. This CDR3 is built from 14 residues. CDR3 DNA: TGTGCCAGCAGCTCAGTGGTAAGGGGCTACGAGCAGTACTTC. Translating it yields CASSSVVRGYEQYF.

This clone was detected only once. The CDR3: CASSQKWGVNNTGELFF. The CDR3 DNA sequence: TGCGCCAGCAGCCAAAAATGGGGGGTGAATAACACCGGGGAGCTGTTTTTT. This chain connects TRBV5-1 to TRBJ2-2; a weak D match, TRBD2 (6 bases). V was cut by 4 bases and J by 2 bases, with 18 bases left in between. CDR3 length equals 17 residues. Germline V gives CDR1 SGHRS, CDR2 YFSETQ.

This clone was seen a few times. The chain combines TRBV7-9 with TRBJ1-2; 10 bases fit TRBD1. Losses at the gene ends were 5 bases for V and 7 bases for J; bases not matched to a gene: 4. The length of the CDR3 is 13 residues. CDR1 and CDR2 from the germline V gene are SEHNR and FQNEAQ (reference sequence). Written as DNA, the CDR3 is TGTGCCAGCAGCCGACAGGGGGCAGTTGGCTACACCTTC. This gives the protein CASSRQGAVGYTF.

This chain connects TRBV6-6 to TRBJ1-5, with D uncertain. Trimming shortened V by 5 bases and J by 3 bases, and 11 bases separated the two germline ends. Per germline, CDR1 MNHNY and CDR2 SVGAGI (reference sequence). This CDR3 region has 14 residues. The CDR3 loop reads CASSPSGYNQPQHF. The CDR3 DNA follows: TGTGCCAGCAGTCCCAGCGGATACAATCAGCCCCAGCATTTT.

This clone was seen ten or more times. J is TRBJ1-5 and V is TRBV6-1; the match to TRBD1 covers 10 bases. Trimming at V came to 4 bases and at J to 7 bases, leaving 16 bases not matched to a gene. Germline assignment: CDR1 MNHNS and CDR2 SASEGT. The CDR3 runs to 18 residues. The CDR3 coding sequence is TGTGCCAGCAGTGTAGCTGAGACAGGGGGCGCGATAAAGCAGCCCCAGCATTTT. Translating it yields CASSVAETGGAIKQPQHF.

The V gene is TRBV19, the J gene TRBJ1-3; TRBD1 agrees at 8 bases. Germline V gene sequence: CDR1 LNHDA, CDR2 SQIVND (reference sequence). J lost 0 bases, V lost 5 bases, and 9 bases had no gene match. CDR3 length equals 17 residues. The CDR3 DNA reads TGTGCCAGTAGTCGTGGACAGGGTCCGATCTCTGGAAACACCATATATTTT. Its translation is CASSRGQGPISGNTIYF. Full variable domain (missing parts from reference TRBV19 and TRBJ1-3): DGGITQSPKYLFRKEGQNVTLSCEQNLNHDAMYWYRQDPGQGLRLIYYSQIVNDFQKGDIAEGYSVSREKKESFPLTVTSAQKNPTAFYLCASSRGQGPISGNTIYFGEGSWLTVV.

The chain combines TRBV7-2 with TRBJ2-7, with a possible D match to TRBD1 (5 bases). This CDR3 contains 14 residues. Deletions cut 4 bases from V and 2 bases from J, with 12 bases between. The V gene's germline CDR1 is SGHTA and CDR2 FQGNSA. CDR3 DNA: TGTGCCAGCAGCTCCGTACCAGGGACCTACGAGCAGTACTTC. It is translated as CASSSVPGTYEQYF. Full variable domain (missing parts from reference TRBV7-2 and TRBJ2-7): GAGVSQSPSNKVTEKGKDVELRCDPISGHTALYWYRQSLGQGLEFLIYFQGNSAPDKSGLPSDRFSAERTGGSVSTLTIQRTQQEDSAVYLCASSSVPGTYEQYFGPGTRLTVT.

This clone was picked up one time. Distinct nucleotide sequences in the sample also encode this CDR3. The chain couples TRBV6-6 to TRBJ1-4; TRBD1 matches 8 bases. The CDR3 extends over 16 amino acids. The V gene's germline CDR1 is MNHNY and CDR2 SVGAGI (reference sequence). V gave up 3 bases and J gave up 2 bases; unmatched junction bases: 5. Written as DNA, the CDR3 is TGTGCCAGCAGTTATGGGACAGGAAAGACTAATGAAAAACTGTTTTTT. Protein product: CASSYGTGKTNEKLFF.

This chain joins TRBV19 and TRBJ1-4; a weak D match, TRBD1 (5 bases). This CDR3 comprises 12 residues. Trimming left V 10 bases short and J 7 bases short, with 13 bases between. Germline V CDR1 and CDR2: LNHDA, SQIVND (reference sequence). The CDR3 sequence: CATHRKGEKLFF. The CDR3 DNA reads TGTGCCACCCACAGGAAGGGTGAAAAACTGTTTTTT.

The V gene is TRBV3-1 (or the pseudogene TRBV3-2), the J gene TRBJ1-1; no firm D call. The CDR3 runs to 16 residues. The germline V and J ends were trimmed by 4 bases and 3 bases, with 18 bases remaining between them. Germline V lookup: CDR1 LGHDT, CDR2 YNNKEL (reference sequence). The DNA for the CDR3 is TGTGCCAGCAGCCCGCTAGGTGCGGCGGAACACACTGAAGCTTTCTTT. Translated: CASSPLGAAEHTEAFF.

This chain joins TRBV2 and TRBJ2-1, with 9 bases aligning to TRBD1. V dropped 10 bases and J dropped 10; count of bases not matched to a gene: 14. Looked up from germline, CDR1 is SNHLY and CDR2 is FYNNEI. The CDR3 consists of 14 residues. The CDR3 protein is CATKTGQGNGEQFF. The DNA for the CDR3 is TGTGCCACCAAAACAGGACAGGGGAACGGGGAGCAGTTCTTC.

The chain couples TRBV7-2 to TRBJ2-1; TRBD2 matches at 10 bases. V shed 1 base and J 8 bases; nucleotides not matched to a gene: 11. The germline CDR1 and CDR2 sequences are SGHTA and FQGNSA. This CDR3 is built from 17 residues. The CDR3 loop is CASSLDPSGGLWDEQFF. CDR3 in DNA: TGTGCCAGCAGCTTAGATCCTAGCGGGGGCCTGTGGGATGAGCAGTTCTTC.

The V call is TRBV5-5, the J call TRBJ2-1; D is uncertain. Germline V gene data show CDR1 as SGHKS and CDR2 as YYEKEE (reference sequence). This CDR3 contains 15 residues. With 0 bases removed from V and 6 bases from J, the gap between germline ends came to 13 bases. CDR3 loop: CASSLGTNYFNEQFF. The CDR3 DNA is TGTGCCAGCAGCTTGGGCACCAACTATTTCAATGAGCAGTTCTTC.

V gene TRBV10-3 combines with J gene TRBJ2-3; 11 bases align to TRBD2. V dropped 6 bases and J dropped 5; count of bases not matched to a gene: 10. The CDR3 consists of 16 residues. CDR1 and CDR2 from the germline V gene are ENHRY and SYGVKD. The CDR3 loop is CAIRANSGGAVDTQYF. DNA of the CDR3: TGTGCCATCAGGGCAAATAGCGGGGGGGCAGTAGATACGCAGTATTTT.

V gene TRBV7-9 combines with J gene TRBJ1-1; D may be TRBD1 (5 bases). Germline CDR1 SEHNR, CDR2 FQNEAQ (reference sequence). V lost 3 bases to trimming and J lost 6 bases, with 11 bases between them. The CDR3 is 13 residues long. CDR3: CASSLRQHAEAFF. The CDR3 DNA sequence: TGTGCCAGCAGCTTGAGACAGCACGCTGAAGCTTTCTTT.

The V gene is TRBV19, the J gene TRBJ1-2, with 7 bases fitting TRBD1. Germline V gives CDR1 LNHDA, CDR2 SQIVND (reference sequence). CDR3 size: 14 residues. V shed 1 base, J shed 3 bases, and the junction held 2 bases outside the gene matches. CDR3 bases: TGTGCCAGTAGTATAGGGGGGACAGACTATGGCTACACCTTC. Translation: CASSIGGTDYGYTF.

The chain couples TRBV4-2 to TRBJ1-6; 7 bases map to TRBD1. CDR3 length: 14 amino acids. CDR1 is LGHNA and CDR2 is YNFKEQ in the germline V gene. Losses at the gene ends were 2 bases for V and 10 bases for J; bases not matched to a gene: 5. The DNA for the CDR3 is TGTGCCAGCAGCCAAAAAACAGGGGACTCACCCCTCCACTTT. Translation gives CASSQKTGDSPLHF.

The V and J genes are TRBV6-1 and TRBJ2-3; 7 bases fit TRBD2. J lost 6 bases, V lost 0 bases, and 6 bases had no gene match. The CDR3 is made up of 15 amino acids. CDR1 is MNHNS, CDR2 SASEGT, per germline. CDR3 amino acids: CASSEAWGRVDTQYF. CDR3 nucleotides: TGTGCCAGCAGTGAAGCGTGGGGGAGGGTCGATACGCAGTATTTT.

This clone was found a few times. The chain combines TRBV7-9 with TRBJ2-7; D unclear. V was pared by 6 bases and J by 3 bases, with 9 bases between. The CDR3 is 12 residues long. The germline CDR1 and CDR2 sequences are SEHNR and FQNEAQ (reference sequence). CDR3 loop: CASRQPRYEQYV. The CDR3 coding sequence is TGTGCCAGCAGACAACCTCGCTACGAGCAGTACGTC.

The V call is TRBV4-2, the J call TRBJ1-6; TRBD1 matches 8 bases. The CDR3 runs 17 residues. J was trimmed by 6 bases and V by 4 bases; bases with no gene match: 11. CDR1 LGHNA and CDR2 YNFKEQ come from the germline V gene. The CDR3 loop reads CASSLRTGRQSNSPLHF. CDR3 in DNA: TGTGCCAGCAGCCTAAGGACAGGGCGGCAGAGTAATTCACCCCTCCACTTT.